The source of this T cell receptor beta chain is a study of regulatory T cells in long-lasting Graves disease. In its sample, this clonotype was seen many times. As to time point: newly diagnosed GD, antithyroid drugs for less than 3 months. Extracted RNA from PBMCs served as the source of the TCR library. Combining iRepertoire HTBI primers with Arm-PCR of CDR3 regions, the authors built TCR beta libraries. TCRdb reanalysed the multiplex PCR reads using MiXCR and keeps one entry per CDR3 protein. Of over 500,000 distinct CDR3 sequences in the sample, roughly 15% were seen once. There are 14 residues in the CDR3. Germline V gene lookup returns CDR1 SGHTA and CDR2 FQGNSA. The junction had 7 bases not matched to a gene; V was cut back by 2 bases and J by 9 bases. This same sample was also part of a study on T cells in Graves' hyperthyroidism and ophthalmopathy.

This sequence was found in a woman in her 30s with Graves disease. The genes are TRBV7-2 and TRBJ2-1, with 7 bases identical to TRBD2. The sample in question was peripheral blood mononuclear cells (PBMCs), obtained at new diagnosis, from a patient treated with antithyroid drugs. In nucleotides, the CDR3 is TGTGCCAGCAGCTTACTGGGCGGGAGCGTTGAGCAGTTCTTC. Translated: CASSLLGGSVEQFF.